The T cell receptor beta chain under discussion was sequenced for a study of T cells in Graves' hyperthyroidism and ophthalmopathy. Regarding the study as a whole: Ophthalmopathy got predicted by the model a median roughly 6.4 months before its onset.

TCR beta CDR3 region amplification was performed from RNA transcripts. The HTBI set primed first-round TCR CDR3 RT-PCR. TCRdb reanalysed the multiplex PCR reads using MiXCR and keeps one entry per CDR3 protein. The data show over 700,000 distinct CDR3 sequences, roughly 20% seen once. This clonotype showed up just a few times. Its antigen is not known. Trimming took 2 bases from V and 2 from J, leaving 9 bases between them. The CDR3 loop spans 15 amino acids. Looked up from germline, CDR1 is LNHNV and CDR2 is YYDKDF (reference sequence). Uncontrolled infection, other autoimmune disease, pregnancy and lactation each barred patients from inclusion.

The TCR sequence derives from a woman aged 45 to 65 with Graves' hyperthyroidism that later progressed to Graves' ophthalmopathy. Sample: blood. This chain uses TRBV15 with TRBJ1-4; D might be TRBD1 (5 bases). Here the CDR3 reads CATSRYGGTNEKLFF. The DNA for the CDR3 is TGTGCCACCAGCAGATACGGGGGGACTAATGAAAAACTGTTTTTT.